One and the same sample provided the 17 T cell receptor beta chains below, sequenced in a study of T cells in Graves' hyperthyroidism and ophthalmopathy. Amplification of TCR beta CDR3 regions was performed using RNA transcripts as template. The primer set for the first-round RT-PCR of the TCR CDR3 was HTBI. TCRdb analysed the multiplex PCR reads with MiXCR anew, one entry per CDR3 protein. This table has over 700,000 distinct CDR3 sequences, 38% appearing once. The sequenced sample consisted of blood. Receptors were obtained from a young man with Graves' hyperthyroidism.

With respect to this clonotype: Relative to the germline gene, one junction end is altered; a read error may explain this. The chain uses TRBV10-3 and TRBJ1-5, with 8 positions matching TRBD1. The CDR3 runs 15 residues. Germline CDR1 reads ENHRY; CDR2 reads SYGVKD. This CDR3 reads CTISAGGIWNQPQHF. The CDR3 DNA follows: TGTACCATCTCGGCAGGGGGCATTTGGAATCAGCCCCAGCATTTT.

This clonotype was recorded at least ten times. This CDR3 reads CATSSPGAETQYF. The CDR3 nucleotides are TGTGCCACCAGCTCCCCGGGCGCAGAGACCCAGTACTTC. The chain combines TRBV15 with TRBJ2-5; no clear D. Trimming shortened V by 5 bases and J by 4 bases, and 11 bases separated the two germline ends. The CDR3 totals 13 residues. Germline assignment: CDR1 LNHNV and CDR2 YYDKDF (reference sequence).

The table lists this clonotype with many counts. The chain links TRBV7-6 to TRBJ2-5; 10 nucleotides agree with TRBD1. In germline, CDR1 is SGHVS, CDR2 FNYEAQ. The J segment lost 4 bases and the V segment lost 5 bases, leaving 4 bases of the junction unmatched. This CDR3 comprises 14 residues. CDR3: CASSDRDRGETQYF. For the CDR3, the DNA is TGTGCCAGCAGCGATCGGGACAGGGGAGAGACCCAGTACTTC.

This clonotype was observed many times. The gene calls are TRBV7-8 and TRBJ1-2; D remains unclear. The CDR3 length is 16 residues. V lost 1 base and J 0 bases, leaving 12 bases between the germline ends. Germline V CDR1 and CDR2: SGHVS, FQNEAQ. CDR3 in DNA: TGTGCCAGCAGCTTAGGCTCGAAGGGAGCTAACTATGGCTACACCTTC. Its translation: CASSLGSKGANYGYTF.

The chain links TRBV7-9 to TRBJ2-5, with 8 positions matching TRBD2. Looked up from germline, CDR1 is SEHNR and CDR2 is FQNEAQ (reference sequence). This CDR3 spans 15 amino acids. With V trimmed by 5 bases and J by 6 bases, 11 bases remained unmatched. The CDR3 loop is CASSPGGAGEKTQYF. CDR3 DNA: TGTGCCAGCAGCCCCGGGGGAGCGGGAGAGAAGACCCAGTACTTC.

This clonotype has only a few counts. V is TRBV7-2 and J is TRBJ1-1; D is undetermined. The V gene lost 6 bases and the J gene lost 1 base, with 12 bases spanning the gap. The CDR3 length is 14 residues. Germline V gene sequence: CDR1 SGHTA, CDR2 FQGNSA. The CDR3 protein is CASSERETNTEAFF. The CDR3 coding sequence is TGTGCCAGCAGTGAGCGGGAGACGAACACTGAAGCTTTCTTT.

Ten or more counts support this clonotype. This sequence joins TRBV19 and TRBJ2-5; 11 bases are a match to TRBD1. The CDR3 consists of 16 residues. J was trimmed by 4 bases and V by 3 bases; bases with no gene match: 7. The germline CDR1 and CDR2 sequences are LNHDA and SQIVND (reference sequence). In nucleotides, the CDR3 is TGTGCCAGTAGTATTACGGGACAGGGGGGCCGAGAGACCCAGTACTTC. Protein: CASSITGQGGRETQYF.

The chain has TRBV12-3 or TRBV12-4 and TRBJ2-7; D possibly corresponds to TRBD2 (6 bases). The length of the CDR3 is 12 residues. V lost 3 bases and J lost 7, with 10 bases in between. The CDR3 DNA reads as TGTGCCAGCAGTTTTGGAGGACTAGAGCAGTACTTC. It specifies CASSFGGLEQYF.

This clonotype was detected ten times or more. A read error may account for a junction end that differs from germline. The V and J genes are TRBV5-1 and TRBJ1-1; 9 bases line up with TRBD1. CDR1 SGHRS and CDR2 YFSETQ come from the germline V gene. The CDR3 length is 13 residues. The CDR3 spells CASSRDRDTEAFF. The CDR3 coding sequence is TGTGCCAGTAGCCGGGACAGGGACACTGAAGCTTTCTTT.

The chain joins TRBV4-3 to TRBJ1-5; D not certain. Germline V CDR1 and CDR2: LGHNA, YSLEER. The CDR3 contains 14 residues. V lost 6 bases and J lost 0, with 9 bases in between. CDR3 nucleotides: TGCGCCAGCAGTCCCTACCATAGCAATCAGCCCCAGCATTTT. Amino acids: CASSPYHSNQPQHF.

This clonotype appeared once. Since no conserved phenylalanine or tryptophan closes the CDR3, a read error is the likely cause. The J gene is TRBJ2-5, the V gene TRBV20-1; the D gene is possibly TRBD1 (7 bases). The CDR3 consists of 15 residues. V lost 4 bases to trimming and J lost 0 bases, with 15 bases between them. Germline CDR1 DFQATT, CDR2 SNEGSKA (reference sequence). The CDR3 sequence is CSATAGGLYQETQYL. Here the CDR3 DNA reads TGCAGTGCTACAGCAGGGGGACTGTACCAAGAGACCCAGTACTTG.

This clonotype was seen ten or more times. As DNA, the CDR3 is TGTGCCACCTCGGTGACGGACAGACCTACCTACGAGCAGTACTTC. Residues: CATSVTDRPTYEQYF. V usage is TRBV7-9 and J usage is TRBJ2-7; D perhaps matches TRBD1 (6 bases). Germline V CDR1 and CDR2: SEHNR, FQNEAQ (reference sequence). Trimming removed 10 bases at V and 2 bases at J, with 21 bases between. This CDR3 region has 15 residues.

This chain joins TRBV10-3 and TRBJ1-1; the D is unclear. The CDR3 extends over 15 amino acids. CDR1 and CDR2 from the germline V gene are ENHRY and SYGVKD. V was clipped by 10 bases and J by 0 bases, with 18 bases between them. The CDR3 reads CASSPTAVLNTEAFF. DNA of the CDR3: TGTGCCAGCAGCCCCACAGCAGTCTTGAACACTGAAGCTTTCTTT.

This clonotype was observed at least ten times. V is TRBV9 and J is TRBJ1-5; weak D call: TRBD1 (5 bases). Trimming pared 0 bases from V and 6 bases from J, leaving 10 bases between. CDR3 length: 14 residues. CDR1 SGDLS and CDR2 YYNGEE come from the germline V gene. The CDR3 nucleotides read TGTGCCAGCAGCGTAGTGGGGGACGGTCAGCCCCAGCATTTT. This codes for CASSVVGDGQPQHF.

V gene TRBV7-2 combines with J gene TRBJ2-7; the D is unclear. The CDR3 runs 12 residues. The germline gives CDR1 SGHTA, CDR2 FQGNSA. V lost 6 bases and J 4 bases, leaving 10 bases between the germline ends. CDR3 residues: CASSQVVYEQYF. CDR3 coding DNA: TGTGCCAGCAGTCAAGTCGTGTACGAGCAGTACTTC.

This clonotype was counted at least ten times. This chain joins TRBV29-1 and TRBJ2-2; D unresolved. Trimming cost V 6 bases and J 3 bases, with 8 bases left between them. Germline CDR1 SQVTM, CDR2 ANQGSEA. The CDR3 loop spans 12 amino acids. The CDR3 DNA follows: TGCAGCGTCGGCAAGGACACCGGGGAGCTGTTTTTT. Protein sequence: CSVGKDTGELFF.

CDR3 residues: CASSLTEIYGYTF. For the CDR3, the DNA is TGTGCCAGCAGTCTGACAGAGATCTATGGCTACACCTTC. The chain recombines TRBV12-3 or TRBV12-4 with TRBJ1-2, with D tentatively TRBD1 (5 bases). The germline V and J ends were trimmed by 5 bases and 4 bases, with 11 bases remaining between them. The CDR3 loop spans 13 amino acids.